One and the same sample provided the 6 T cell receptor beta chains below, sequenced in a study of memory B cells and T cells in multiple sclerosis. Clones were read by immunoSEQ multiplex PCR, and TCRdb kept only the in-frame ones, dropping some. The sample contains fewer than 15,000 clones, approximately 84% of which appear only once. Which antigens these TCRs recognize remains unknown. Separate sequencing covered autoproliferating (CFSE-dim) and non-proliferating (CFSE-high) T cells from stimulus-free culture. Cultures began with some 49 million CFSE-labeled PBMCs, unstimulated for 7 to 8 days, with replicate wells pooled. Material: PBMCs from blood kept in culture. Receptors originate from a human donor with multiple sclerosis.

CDR3 nucleotides: TGTGCCAGCAGCGACATGACGGGGGCGAACACCGGGGAGCTGTTTTTT. It is translated as CASSDMTGANTGELFF. V gene TRBV4-2 combines with J gene TRBJ2-2; D perhaps matches TRBD2 (6 bases). The V gene lost 5 bases and the J gene lost 0 bases, with 13 bases spanning the gap. From germline, CDR1 is LGHNA and CDR2 YNFKEQ. The CDR3 runs 16 residues.

This clone was picked up one time. The rearrangement links TRBV6-1 to TRBJ1-1; TRBD1 matches 7 bases. This CDR3 is built from 14 residues. Germline V gene data show CDR1 as MNHNS and CDR2 as SASEGT. V dropped 5 bases and J dropped 8; count of bases not matched to a gene: 11. The CDR3: CASSPRLLTGEAFF. CDR3 nucleotide sequence: TGTGCCAGCAGTCCCCGGCTCTTGACAGGGGAAGCTTTCTTT.

This sequence joins TRBV5-1 and TRBJ2-2; 8 nucleotides agree with TRBD1. There are 16 residues in the CDR3. Germline V gene sequence: CDR1 SGHRS, CDR2 YFSETQ. V gave up 0 bases and J gave up 5 bases; unmatched junction bases: 6. The CDR3 spells CASSLEGTGRTGELFF. CDR3 nucleotide sequence: TGCGCCAGCAGCTTGGAGGGGACAGGCAGGACCGGGGAGCTGTTTTTT. Based on the CDR3 plus reference TRBV5-1 and TRBJ2-2, the full variable domain is KAGVTQTPRYLIKTRGQQVTLSCSPISGHRSVSWYQQTPGQGLQFLFEYFSETQRNKGNFPGRFSGRQFSNSRSEMNVSTLELGDSALYLCASSLEGTGRTGELFFGEGSRLTVL.

V is TRBV20-1 and J is TRBJ1-2; D is unresolved. Germline CDR1 DFQATT, CDR2 SNEGSKA (reference sequence). The CDR3 extends over 10 amino acids. V shed 6 bases and J shed 4 bases, with 6 bases lying between them. CDR3 nucleotides: TGCAGTGCCACCAGCTATGGCTACACCTTC. It yields the protein CSATSYGYTF.

This clone was detected only a few times. The chain recombines TRBV18 with TRBJ2-7; 11 bases align to TRBD1. Germline lookup yields CDR1 KGHSH and CDR2 LQKENI. V trimming: 1 base; J trimming: 6 bases; junction bases outside the gene matches: 8. CDR3 length: 16 residues. The CDR3 protein is CASSPLVMGQGGEQYF. For the CDR3, the DNA is TGTGCCAGCTCACCACTGGTGATGGGACAGGGGGGCGAGCAGTACTTC.

The CDR3, as DNA: TGTGCCAGTAGAGAAGCCTATAATTCACCCCTCCACTTT. Protein sequence: CASREAYNSPLHF. This sequence joins TRBV19 and TRBJ1-6; D uncertain. Trimming took off 6 bases at V and 2 bases at J, with 5 bases between the two ends. Germline CDR1 LNHDA, CDR2 SQIVND (reference sequence). This CDR3 contains 13 residues.